A single sample is the source of the 32 T cell receptor beta chains below, sequenced in a study of technical replicates of blood from a handful of donors. Measured with immunoSEQ multiplex PCR; TCRdb has only the in-frame clones, and not every one. This repertoire shows roughly 67,000 clones, roughly 98% found once; its top ten account for around 0.15%. The sequencing input was T cells isolated from PBMCs. Receptor source: a human donor in good health.

V and J are TRBV4-1 and TRBJ2-6, with 13 bases identical to TRBD2. Germline V gene lookup returns CDR1 MGHRA and CDR2 YSYEKL. The CDR3 spans 19 residues. The J segment lost 0 bases and the V segment lost 1 base, leaving 3 bases of the junction unmatched. CDR3: CASSQGRLAGGSGANVLTF. The CDR3 DNA sequence: TGCGCCAGCAGCCAAGGGCGACTAGCGGGGGGCTCTGGGGCCAACGTCCTGACTTTC.

The chain recombines TRBV27 with TRBJ1-1; D is uncertain. Per the germline V gene, CDR1 is MNHEY and CDR2 is SMNVEV (reference sequence). This CDR3 comprises 15 residues. V was pared by 2 bases and J by 1 base, with 11 bases between. For the CDR3, the DNA is TGTGCCAGCAGTTTAGACCCCCGGGGGAACACTGAAGCTTTCTTT. This codes for CASSLDPRGNTEAFF.

The chain is built from TRBV9 and TRBJ2-2; TRBD2 agrees at 9 bases. The CDR3 totals 18 residues. CDR1 is SGDLS and CDR2 is YYNGEE in the germline V gene. With V trimmed by 3 bases and J by 0 bases, 9 bases remained unmatched. The CDR3 DNA is TGTGCCAGCAGCGCCCCTAGCGGGACAAGAACGAACACCGGGGAGCTGTTTTTT. It is translated as CASSAPSGTRTNTGELFF.

The chain is built from TRBV29-1 and TRBJ1-5, with a weak D call TRBD1 (6 bases). CDR3 length equals 15 residues. The germline V gene encodes CDR1 SQVTM and CDR2 ANQGSEA. V was clipped by 6 bases and J by 0 bases, with 15 bases between them. CDR3 nucleotides: TGCAGCGTAGCAGGGGAACCTTATAGCAATCAGCCCCAGCATTTT. This encodes CSVAGEPYSNQPQHF.

The V gene is TRBV18, the J gene TRBJ2-7, with a weak D call TRBD2 (6 bases). The CDR3 contains 14 residues. Germline CDR1 and CDR2: KGHSH and LQKENI. Trimming took 6 bases from V and 0 from J, leaving 12 bases between them. The CDR3 nucleotides are TGTGCCAGCTCCCCGGAGGGCATCTCCTACGAGCAGTACTTC. Its protein product is CASSPEGISYEQYF.

The rearrangement links TRBV5-1 to TRBJ2-1; 9 nucleotides line up with TRBD2. This CDR3 contains 16 residues. With 2 bases clipped from V and 9 bases from J, the junction kept 12 bases outside the gene matches. Per the germline V gene, CDR1 is SGHRS and CDR2 is YFSETQ. The DNA of the CDR3 is TGCGCCAGCAGCTTCTCTCCTGAGCGGGAGGTTGGTGAGCAGTTCTTC. Protein product: CASSFSPEREVGEQFF.

This chain connects TRBV7-6 to TRBJ2-7; the match to TRBD2 covers 10 bases. CDR1 is SGHVS and CDR2 is FNYEAQ in the germline V gene. V dropped 5 bases and J dropped 6; count of bases not matched to a gene: 10. CDR3 size: 15 residues. Here the CDR3 reads CASSLFLAGDSEQYF. CDR3 sequence (DNA): TGTGCCAGCAGCCTCTTCCTAGCGGGAGATTCCGAGCAGTACTTC. Full variable domain (rest looked up from reference TRBV7-6 and TRBJ2-7): GAGVSQSPRYKVTKRGQDVALRCDPISGHVSLYWYRQALGQGPEFLTYFNYEAQQDKSGLPNDRFSAERPEGSISTLTIQRTEQRDSAMYRCASSLFLAGDSEQYFGPGTRLTVT.

CDR3 sequence reads: CASSFMGQGNEKLFF. CDR3 nucleotide sequence: TGTGCCAGCAGTTTCATGGGACAGGGGAATGAAAAACTGTTTTTT. This chain links TRBV11-3 with TRBJ1-4; 10 positions match TRBD1. From germline, CDR1 is SGHNT and CDR2 YENEEA. The CDR3 sequence is 15 residues long. Trimming at V came to 6 bases and at J to 5 bases, leaving 6 bases not matched to a gene.

The chain combines TRBV5-6 with TRBJ2-7; TRBD2 matches 8 bases. Germline CDR1 and CDR2: SGHDT and YYEEEE. The junction had 7 bases not matched to a gene; V was cut back by 2 bases and J by 3 bases. The CDR3 runs to 15 residues. The CDR3 protein is CASSLHDSGIYEQYF. Here the CDR3 DNA reads TGTGCCAGCAGCTTACACGATAGCGGGATCTACGAGCAGTACTTC.

The rearrangement joins TRBV4-1 to TRBJ1-2; D possibly corresponds to TRBD1 (5 bases). The ends were cut back, 4 bases at V and 5 bases at J, with 20 bases in the middle. Germline lookup yields CDR1 MGHRA and CDR2 YSYEKL. This CDR3 has 16 residues. CDR3 region: CASSLTGGKKGYGYTF. CDR3 DNA: TGCGCCAGCAGCCTTACGGGCGGGAAGAAGGGGTATGGCTACACCTTC.

V and J are TRBV7-8 and TRBJ1-2; D unclear. CDR3 length equals 12 residues. Per germline, CDR1 SGHVS and CDR2 FQNEAQ. V gave up 2 bases and J gave up 9 bases, with 10 bases separating them. DNA for the CDR3: TGTGCCAGCAGCTTATATCGGGAAAGCTACACCTTC. Amino acid sequence: CASSLYRESYTF.

J is TRBJ1-3 and V is TRBV9; no firm D call. Trimming shortened V by 5 bases and J by 0 bases, and 9 bases separated the two germline ends. The CDR3 consists of 14 residues. Per the germline V gene, CDR1 is SGDLS and CDR2 is YYNGEE. The CDR3 spells CASSTTASGNTIYF. The CDR3 DNA is TGTGCCAGCAGTACCACAGCCTCTGGAAACACCATATATTTT.

V is TRBV7-9 and J is TRBJ2-1, with TRBD1 matching over 9 bases. Germline V lookup: CDR1 SEHNR, CDR2 FQNEAQ (reference sequence). CDR3 length: 15 residues. V shed 4 bases and J 5 bases; nucleotides not matched to a gene: 6. CDR3 loop: CASSSGTGFDNEQFF. The CDR3 DNA reads as TGTGCCAGCAGCTCCGGGACAGGGTTTGACAATGAGCAGTTCTTC.

The rearrangement joins TRBV28 to TRBJ2-7; D gene uncertain. The V gene lost 2 bases and the J gene lost 3 bases, with 11 bases spanning the gap. The CDR3 totals 14 residues. The germline V gene encodes CDR1 MDHEN and CDR2 SYDVKM. In DNA, the CDR3 is TGTGCCAGCAGTTTAGAGGTCCAGTTCTACGAGCAGTACTTC. This translates into CASSLEVQFYEQYF.

The V gene is TRBV10-1, the J gene TRBJ2-1; D not resolved. The CDR3 spans 14 residues. Germline CDR1 WNHNN, CDR2 SYGVQD (reference sequence). V lost 3 bases and J 9 bases, leaving 15 bases between the germline ends. The CDR3 nucleotides read TGCGCCAGCAGTGAACAGACCAAACGTGGTGAGCAGTTCTTC. Its translation: CASSEQTKRGEQFF.

This clone has more than one count but fewer than ten. The chain combines TRBV6-5 with TRBJ2-7; maybe TRBD2 (6 bases). The CDR3 is 15 amino acids. With 6 bases removed from V and 4 bases from J, the gap between germline ends came to 19 bases. Germline V gene lookup returns CDR1 MNHEY and CDR2 SVGAGI. The CDR3: CASRYLQGGSYEQYF. CDR3 bases: TGTGCCAGCAGGTATCTGCAGGGAGGCTCGTACGAGCAGTACTTC.

This sequence joins TRBV4-1 and TRBJ1-1, with TRBD1 matching 9 bases. Germline lookup yields CDR1 MGHRA and CDR2 YSYEKL. Trimming cost V 4 bases and J 11 bases; bases outside gene matches: 8. CDR3 length: 13 amino acids. The CDR3 loop is CASSRVGTGRAFF. The CDR3 DNA is TGCGCCAGCAGCCGAGTCGGGACAGGGCGGGCTTTCTTT.

The chain has TRBV5-6 and TRBJ1-5, with D uncertain. V lost 0 bases and J 7 bases, leaving 8 bases between the germline ends. Germline CDR1 is SGHDT and CDR2 is YYEEEE. The CDR3 has 13 amino acids. In nucleotides, the CDR3 is TGTGCCAGCAGCTTGGGATCGGGGCAGCCCCAGCATTTT. It encodes CASSLGSGQPQHF. Full variable domain (rest looked up from reference TRBV5-6 and TRBJ1-5): DAGVTQSPTHLIKTRGQQVTLRCSPKSGHDTVSWYQQALGQGPQFIFQYYEEEERQRGNFPDRFSGHQFPNYSSELNVNALLLGDSALYLCASSLGSGQPQHFGDGTRLSIL.

This chain links TRBV29-1 with TRBJ2-7; D is possibly TRBD2 (5 bases). This CDR3 is 13 amino acids long. V dropped 4 bases and J dropped 4 bases, with 14 bases sitting between them. Germline CDR1 reads SQVTM; CDR2 reads ANQGSEA. The CDR3 spells CSVVFGVRYEQYF. Here the CDR3 DNA reads TGCAGCGTTGTGTTCGGGGTGAGGTACGAGCAGTACTTC.

The chain has TRBV5-4 and TRBJ2-5; possible D gene TRBD2, 5 bases. From germline, CDR1 is SGHNT and CDR2 YYREEE (reference sequence). V lost 4 bases, J lost 4 bases, and 11 bases lay in between. This CDR3 has 13 amino acids. CDR3 in DNA: TGTGCCAGCAGCCGCAGCGGAGGAGAGACCCAGTACTTC. It is translated as CASSRSGGETQYF. The whole variable domain, filled in from reference TRBV5-4 and TRBJ2-5, reads ETGVTQSPTHLIKTRGQQVTLRCSSQSGHNTVSWYQQALGQGPQFIFQYYREEENGRGNFPPRFSGLQFPNYSSELNVNALELDDSALYLCASSRSGGETQYFGPGTRLLVL.

The count of this clone is one. The J gene is TRBJ2-3, the V gene TRBV9; D might be TRBD2 (7 bases). With 4 bases removed from V and 2 bases from J, the gap between germline ends came to 17 bases. The V gene's germline CDR1 is SGDLS and CDR2 YYNGEE. The CDR3 contains 16 residues. The CDR3 coding sequence is TGTGCCAGCAGCCCTACACAGCGGGGACACACAGATACGCAGTATTTT. Translating gives CASSPTQRGHTDTQYF.

V gene TRBV6-5 combines with J gene TRBJ2-7, with 11 positions matching TRBD2. CDR3 size: 15 residues. Trimming removed 8 bases from V and 2 bases from J; junction bases left unmatched: 8. From germline, CDR1 is MNHEY and CDR2 SVGAGI. CDR3 region: CASGRSGRAPYEQYF. The DNA of the CDR3 is TGTGCCAGCGGCCGTAGCGGGAGGGCCCCCTACGAGCAGTACTTC.

The V gene is TRBV4-1, the J gene TRBJ2-5; 11 bases are a match to TRBD1. The germline gives CDR1 MGHRA, CDR2 YSYEKL. The V gene end was trimmed by 2 bases and the J gene end by 5 bases; junction bases not matched to a gene: 4. This CDR3 region has 15 residues. The CDR3 nucleotides read TGCGCCAGCAGCCAATTGGGACAGGGGGGGGAGACCCAGTACTTC. Residues: CASSQLGQGGETQYF.

This clone was observed a few times. CDR3 nucleotides: TGTGCCAGCAGCTTGTCTCACACTGAAGCTTTCTTT. It yields the protein CASSLSHTEAFF. The chain couples TRBV5-6 to TRBJ1-1; D is unclear. V was pared by 1 base and J by 3 bases, with 4 bases between. Looked up from germline, CDR1 is SGHDT and CDR2 is YYEEEE. The CDR3 is 12 amino acids.

This chain joins TRBV27 and TRBJ2-3, with 14 positions matching TRBD2. CDR1 MNHEY and CDR2 SMNVEV come from the germline V gene (reference sequence). The CDR3 is 14 amino acids. V lost 9 bases to trimming and J lost 5 bases; unmatched junction nucleotides: 4. The CDR3 DNA reads TGTGCCAGAGGGACTAGCGGGGGTTTAGATACGCAGTATTTT. It yields the protein CARGTSGGLDTQYF.

This rearrangement joins TRBV28 to TRBJ2-7; D may be TRBD1 (5 bases). This CDR3 contains 16 residues. V was pared by 5 bases and J by 1 base, with 18 bases between. Looked up from germline, CDR1 is MDHEN and CDR2 is SYDVKM. The CDR3: CASSGLPPPGSYEQYF. The CDR3 DNA reads TGTGCCAGCAGTGGCCTTCCCCCTCCAGGGTCCTACGAGCAGTACTTC.

The CDR3 protein is CASNAGQPTYEQYF. The CDR3 nucleotides are TGTGCCAGCAACGCGGGACAGCCAACCTACGAGCAGTACTTC. The chain links TRBV28 to TRBJ2-7, with D possibly being TRBD1 (7 bases). V lost 7 bases and J 2 bases, leaving 15 bases between the germline ends. CDR1 and CDR2 from the germline V gene are MDHEN and SYDVKM. The CDR3 runs to 14 residues.

The V and J genes are TRBV7-2 and TRBJ2-5; 11 bases are shared with TRBD1. CDR3 size: 16 residues. Germline-derived CDR1 and CDR2 are SGHTA and FQGNSA. J gave up 5 bases and V 5 bases, and 10 bases lay outside the gene matches. In DNA form, the CDR3 reads TGTGCCAGCAGCCCCCAGGGACAGGGGGTCGGCGAGACCCAGTACTTC. Protein: CASSPQGQGVGETQYF.

J is TRBJ2-1 and V is TRBV27, with 9 nucleotides matching TRBD2. The germline CDR1 and CDR2 sequences are MNHEY and SMNVEV (reference sequence). The CDR3 has 14 amino acids. Losses at the gene ends were 6 bases for V and 10 bases for J; bases not matched to a gene: 10. The chain's CDR3 is CASSAGGPKNEQFF. For the CDR3, the DNA is TGTGCCAGCAGCGCGGGAGGGCCGAAAAACGAGCAGTTCTTC.

This chain uses TRBV23-1 with TRBJ2-3, with 8 bases lining up with TRBD1. TRBV23-1 has ORF status, its function being uncertain. The CDR3 runs to 15 residues. V shed 6 bases, J shed 2 bases, and the junction held 7 bases outside the gene matches. CDR3 nucleotide sequence: TGCGCCAGCAGCCCGGACAGGGTATCCACAGATACGCAGTATTTT. Its translation is CASSPDRVSTDTQYF.

This chain links TRBV29-1 with TRBJ2-5, with 9 bases fitting TRBD2. CDR1 and CDR2 (germline): SQVTM, ANQGSEA. The CDR3 spans 15 residues. V was pared by 7 bases and J by 5 bases, with 14 bases of the junction left unmatched. For the CDR3, the DNA is TGCAGCGCTGGAAACAGGGCCACTAGCGGGGAGACCCAGTACTTC. Translation: CSAGNRATSGETQYF. The full variable domain, with the rest looked up from reference TRBV29-1 and TRBJ2-5, is SAVISQKPSRDICQRGTSLTIQCQVDSQVTMMFWYRQQPGQSLTLIATANQGSEATYESGFVIDKFPISRPNLTFSTLTVSNMSPEDSSIYLCSAGNRATSGETQYFGPGTRLLVL.

As to this clone: Its ends do not fully match the called genes, so a read error is possible. The rearrangement joins TRBV6-1 to TRBJ2-7, with 8 nucleotides matching TRBD2. The CDR3 covers 13 residues. The V gene's germline CDR1 is MNHNS and CDR2 SASEGT. The CDR3 protein is CAGRVGTSYEQYF. CDR3 DNA sequence: TGTGCCGGCAGGGTCGGGACTAGCTACGAGCAGTACTTC.